This TCR beta chain emerged from a study of T-cell reconstitution after alpha-beta-depleted transplantation in children. Study findings and constraints: At the one-year point after transplant, T-cell counts and TCRbeta diversity were found to come mostly from T cells that had been newly produced. As was reported, about two months after transplant, alpha-beta T cells came from several hundred expanded graft clones.

On this clonotype itself: Its matching antigen is unknown.

During its preparation, the TCRbeta library received unique molecular identifiers. TCRdb reanalysed the PCR reads using MiXCR and keeps one entry per CDR3 protein. This sample yields roughly 790,000 distinct CDR3 sequences, of which approximately 15% are seen a single time; 5% belongs to the top ten. This CDR3 spans 13 amino acids. Trimming took 7 bases from V and 3 from J, leaving 16 bases between them. Germline V gives CDR1 SQVTM, CDR2 ANQGSEA. The TCR sequence derives from a male patient younger than 18 who had a stem cell transplant for acute lymphoblastic leukemia, so the T cells may come from the graft donor. The rearrangement joins TRBV29-1 to TRBJ2-7; weak D call: TRBD1 (8 bases). The sample in question was PBMCs, mostly from graft donor cells, obtained 360 days after TCRalphabeta/CD19-depleted stem cell transplant. The CDR3 loop reads CSARSGTGYEQYF. The CDR3 nucleotides are TGCAGCGCACGCAGCGGGACAGGCTACGAGCAGTACTTC.